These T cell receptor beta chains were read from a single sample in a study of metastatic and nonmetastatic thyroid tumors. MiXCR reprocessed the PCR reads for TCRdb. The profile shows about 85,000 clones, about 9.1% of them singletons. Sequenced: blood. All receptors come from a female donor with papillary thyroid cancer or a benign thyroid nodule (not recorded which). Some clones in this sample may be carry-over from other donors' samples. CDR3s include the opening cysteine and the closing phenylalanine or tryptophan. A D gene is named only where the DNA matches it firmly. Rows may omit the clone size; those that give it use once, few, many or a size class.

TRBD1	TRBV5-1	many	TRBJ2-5	TGCGCCAGCAGCCCGGTTGGACAGGTATTAGGAGAGACCCAGTACTTC	CASSPVGQVLGETQYF
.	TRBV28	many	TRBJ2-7	TGTGCCAGCACCCGAAGGCTAGCGCGGATCTACGAGCAGTACTTC	CASTRRLARIYEQYF
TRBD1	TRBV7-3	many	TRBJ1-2	TGTGCCAGCAGCTTAAGGGGGGACAGGGGTGGTCACTATGGCTACACCTTC	CASSLRGDRGGHYGYTF
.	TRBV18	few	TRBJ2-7	TGTGCCAGCTCGACCGGGACTCTCAGGGAGCAGTACTTC	CASSTGTLREQYF
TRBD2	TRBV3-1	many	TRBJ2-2	TGTGCCAGCAGCCTCTCCCGACCTAGCGGGGGGGCCTCTTGGAAGACCGGGGAGCTGTTTTTT	CASSLSRPSGGASWKTGELFF
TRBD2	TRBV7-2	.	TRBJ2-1	TGTGCCAGCAGCCTGGGGACTAGCGGGGGCAATGAGCAGTTCTTC	CASSLGTSGGNEQFF
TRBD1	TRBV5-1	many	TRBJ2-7	TGCGCCAGCAGCTTGGGGGCCGGGACAGGGGGAAACCACGAGCAGTACTTC	CASSLGAGTGGNHEQYF
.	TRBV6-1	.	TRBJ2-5	TGTGCCAGCAGCTCTACTAGTGGGGGGTCCCAAAAGACCCAGTACTTC	CASSSTSGGSQKTQYF
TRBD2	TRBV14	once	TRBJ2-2	TGTGCCAGCAGCCCGGTTGGATGGGGACTAGCGGGGGGCGAACACACCGGGGAGCTGTTTTTT	CASSPVGWGLAGGEHTGELFF
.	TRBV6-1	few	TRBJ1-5	TGTGCCAGCAGGACGGGACATCAAGGGAGCAATCAGCCCCAGCATTTT	CASRTGHQGSNQPQHF
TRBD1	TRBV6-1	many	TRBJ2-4	TGTGCCAGCAGTCTACGGACAGGCCCAACAGCCAAAAACATTCAGTACTTC	CASSLRTGPTAKNIQYF
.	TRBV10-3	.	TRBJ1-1	TGTGCCATCAGTGCAGACATTAGTAACACTGAAGCTTTCTTT	CAISADISNTEAFF
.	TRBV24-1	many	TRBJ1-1	TGTGCCACCAGTGATCCCGAGACTGAAGCTTTCTTT	CATSDPETEAFF
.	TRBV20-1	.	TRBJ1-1	TGCAGTGCCATCGCAGGGAACACTGAAGCTTTCTTT	CSAIAGNTEAFF
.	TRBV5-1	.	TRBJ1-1	TGCGCCAGCAACCTTAGGGACGTGAACACTGAAGCTTTCTTT	CASNLRDVNTEAFF
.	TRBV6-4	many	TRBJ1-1	TGTGCCAGCAGTGTCGAACAGGGTGCCACTGAAGCTTTCTTT	CASSVEQGATEAFF
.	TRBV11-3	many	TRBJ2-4	TGTGCCAGCAGCTTATTCTCTCGGCAGGGTATCGCCAAAAACATTCAGTACTTC	CASSLFSRQGIAKNIQYF
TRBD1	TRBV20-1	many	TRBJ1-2	TGCAGTGCTAGAGGGACAGGGACGAAGGGCTACACCTTC	CSARGTGTKGYTF
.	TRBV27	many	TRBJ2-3	TGTGCCAGCAGTTTAGGGGGGAGCACAGATACGCAGTATTTT	CASSLGGSTDTQYF
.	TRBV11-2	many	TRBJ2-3	TGTGCCAGCAGCTTAGGTCAGGGTGCCTCAGATACGCAGTATTTT	CASSLGQGASDTQYF
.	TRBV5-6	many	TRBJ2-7	TGTGCCAGCAGCCCCCCCCGGTGGTACGAGCAGTACTTC	CASSPPRWYEQYF
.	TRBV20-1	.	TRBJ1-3	TGCAGTGCTAGAGATAGAGGGGCTGGAAACACCATATATTTT	CSARDRGAGNTIYF
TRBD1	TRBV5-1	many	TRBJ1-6	TGCGCCAGCAGCTCGAGTAACGACAGGGTGGATTCACCCCTCCACTTT	CASSSSNDRVDSPLHF
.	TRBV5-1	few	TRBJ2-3	TGCGCCAGCAGAACAGGGATGGATACGCAGTATTTT	CASRTGMDTQYF
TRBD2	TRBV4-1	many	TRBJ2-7	TGCGCCAGCAGCCAAGACCCGCCTAGCGGGGGCTATTATTTAGAAGAGCAGTACTTC	CASSQDPPSGGYYLEEQYF
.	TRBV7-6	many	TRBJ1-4	TGTGCCAGCAGCTTAGATTGGGGGAAACTGTTTTTT	CASSLDWGKLFF
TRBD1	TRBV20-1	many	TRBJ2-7	TGCAGTGCCTCGGGACAGGGGCTATACGAGCAGTACTTC	CSASGQGLYEQYF
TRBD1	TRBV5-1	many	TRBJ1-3	TGCGCCAGCAGCTTGGGACAGGGTTACGGAAACACCATATATTTT	CASSLGQGYGNTIYF
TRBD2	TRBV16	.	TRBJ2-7	TGTGCCAGCAGCCAACTGACTAGCGGAAGCTCCTACGAGCAGTACTTC	CASSQLTSGSSYEQYF
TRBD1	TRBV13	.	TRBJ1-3	TGTGCCAGCAGCTTAGGCCTGGGACAGGGGAAGGGAAACACCATATATTTT	CASSLGLGQGKGNTIYF
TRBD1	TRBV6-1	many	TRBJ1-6	TGTGCCAGCACCCGGACAGGGGGTTCACCCCTCCACTTT	CASTRTGGSPLHF
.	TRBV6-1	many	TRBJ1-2	TGTGCCAGCAGCCCGATCCTCTATGGCTACACCTTC	CASSPILYGYTF
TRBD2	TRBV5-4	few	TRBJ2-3	TGTGCCAGCAGCTTACGGCTAGCGGGGGGCCCCACAGATACGCAGTATTTT	CASSLRLAGGPTDTQYF
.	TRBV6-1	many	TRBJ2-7	TGTGCCAGCAGGAGGGGGGAAACTAGCTCCCACGAGCAGTACTTC	CASRRGETSSHEQYF
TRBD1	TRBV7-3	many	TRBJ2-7	TGTGCCAGCAGCCCGGACAGGGGGGGCGAGCAGTACTTC	CASSPDRGGEQYF
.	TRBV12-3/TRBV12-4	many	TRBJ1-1	TGTGCCAGCAGTTTAAAGCCGGCCACTGAAGCTTTCTTT	CASSLKPATEAFF
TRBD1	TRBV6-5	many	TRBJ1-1	TGTGCCAGCAGTTACTCGCTCTGGGACAGGGGGACTGGCACTGAAGCTTTCTTT	CASSYSLWDRGTGTEAFF
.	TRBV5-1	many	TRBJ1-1	TGCGCCAGCAGCTTGGGGGGTGAGGGCACTGAAGCTTTCTTT	CASSLGGEGTEAFF
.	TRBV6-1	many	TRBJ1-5	TGTGCCACTGCTTACTTACAGGGAAGAGGTCAGCCCCAGCATTTT	CATAYLQGRGQPQHF
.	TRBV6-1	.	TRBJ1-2	TGTGCCAGCAGCCGCGGGGTGCAGGACTATGGCCACACCTTC	CASSRGVQDYGHTF
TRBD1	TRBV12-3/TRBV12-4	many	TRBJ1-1	TGTGCCAGCAGTTCCGGGACAGGGCCAATAGAAGCTTTCTTT	CASSSGTGPIEAFF
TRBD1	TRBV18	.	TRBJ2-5	TGTGCCAGCTCACTGGACAGGGGAGCTGAGACCCAGTACTTC	CASSLDRGAETQYF
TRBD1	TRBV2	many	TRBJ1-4	TGTGCCAGCAGGATGGACAGGGGAGCTGAAAAACTGTTTTTT	CASRMDRGAEKLFF
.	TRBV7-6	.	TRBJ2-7	TGTGCCAGCAGCTTAGCGCGGGGTGGCTACGAGCAGTACTTC	CASSLARGGYEQYF
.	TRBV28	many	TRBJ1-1	TGTGCCAGCACCCGGACGGGAATGAACACTGAAGCTTTCTTT	CASTRTGMNTEAFF
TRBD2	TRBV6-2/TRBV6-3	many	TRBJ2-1	TGTGCCAGCTCAGAAGCGGGGGAGATCGATGAGCAGTTCTTC	CASSEAGEIDEQFF
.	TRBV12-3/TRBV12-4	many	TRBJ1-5	TGTGCCAGCACGCTCCGGACTGGGGGTAATCAGCCCCAGCATTTT	CASTLRTGGNQPQHF
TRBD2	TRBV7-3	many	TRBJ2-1	TGTGCCAGCAGCTTAACCGGGGGGGCCTTAATCCATGAGCAGTTCTTC	CASSLTGGALIHEQFF
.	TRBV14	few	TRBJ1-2	TGTGCCAGCAGCCGTTCAGGTTCTGGCTACACCTTC	CASSRSGSGYTF
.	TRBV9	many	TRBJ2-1	TGTGCCAGCAGCGTAGTGTTTAGCTACAATGAGCAGTTCTTC	CASSVVFSYNEQFF
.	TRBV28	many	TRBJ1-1	TGTGCCAGCAGAAGACAGGTGAACACTGAAGCTTTCTTT	CASRRQVNTEAFF
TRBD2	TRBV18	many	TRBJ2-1	TGTGCCAGCTCACCCAGCGGGGGGCTTTTTAATGAGCAGTTCTTC	CASSPSGGLFNEQFF
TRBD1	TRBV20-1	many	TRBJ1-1	TGCAGTGCGAAAACAGGGGGCGCGATGAACACTGAAGCTTTCTTT	CSAKTGGAMNTEAFF
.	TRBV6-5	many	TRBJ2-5	TGTGCCAGCAGTTACTCTGGGTCCTGGGAGACCCAGTACTTC	CASSYSGSWETQYF